This T cell receptor beta chain was observed in a study of blood T cell repertoires in COVID-19. Per the germline V gene, CDR1 is MDHEN and CDR2 is SYDVKM. The CDR3 extends over 12 amino acids. V lost 7 bases and J lost 3, with 9 bases in between. Measured with immunoSEQ multiplex PCR; TCRdb has only the in-frame clones, and not every one. Among hundreds of thousands of clones listed, 85% were seen once. The chain joins TRBV28 to TRBJ1-1; D gene uncertain. Sequencing was carried out using peripheral blood. This receptor was taken from a man aged 45-60 years with active or convalescent COVID-19. CDR3 residues: CASKPGYTEAFF. The CDR3 nucleotides read TGTGCCAGCAAACCCGGGTACACTGAAGCTTTCTTT.